The entry that follows covers one T cell receptor beta chain sequence. The record originates from a study of shared clonotypes between healthy human individuals. Study in general: A donor's plate count was three for CD4 naive and three for CD4 memory; CD8 naive had two and CD8 memory one.

The CDR3 loop spans 18 amino acids. The J segment lost 2 bases and the V segment lost 2 bases, leaving 12 bases of the junction unmatched. The germline gives CDR1 MNHEY, CDR2 SMNVEV (reference sequence). The genomic DNA of each subset was split evenly across several immunoSEQ plates. The assay was immunoSEQ multiplex PCR, and TCRdb's table has in-frame clones only and misses some. The sample includes some 2,000,000 clones, approximately 95% seen only once; the top ten take 0.85% to 1.2%. CD45RO-negative cells were positively selected for CCR7, leaving out terminally differentiated effector memory CD45RA+ cells. The study enrolled healthy HIV-negative adults without recent acute infections or vaccinations as donors.

The J gene is TRBJ1-5, the V gene TRBV27; 7 bases line up with TRBD1. Sequencing was done on a sample of naive CD8+ T cells sorted from blood. The TCR sequence derives from a man younger than 35 in good health. CDR3 loop: CASSLLIPGGSGNQPQHF. The CDR3 coding sequence is TGTGCCAGCAGTTTACTGATCCCAGGGGGGAGTGGCAATCAGCCCCAGCATTTT.